What follows are 19 T cell receptor beta chains derived from one specimen sequenced in a study of T cells in localized non-small cell lung cancer. The assay was immunoSEQ multiplex PCR, and TCRdb's table has in-frame clones only and misses some. The repertoire holds 25,000 to 40,000 clones, with roughly 78% as singletons. The source was peripheral blood, collected before any cancer treatment. Source of these receptors: a male donor aged 60 or over with stage III squamous cell lung carcinoma.

This clone occurred a few times. The gene calls are TRBV5-8 and TRBJ1-5; tentatively, D is TRBD1 (5 bases). V gave up 4 bases and J gave up 6 bases, with 20 bases separating them. CDR1 and CDR2 (germline): SGHTS, YDEGEE. The CDR3 is 16 amino acids. CDR3 in amino acids: CASSKGTGGASQPQHF. The CDR3 DNA reads TGTGCCAGCAGCAAGGGAACAGGTGGAGCAAGTCAGCCCCAGCATTTT. The whole variable domain, filled in from reference TRBV5-8 and TRBJ1-5, reads EAGVTQSPTHLIKTRGQQATLRCSPISGHTSVYWYQQALGLGLQFLLWYDEGEERNRGNFPPRFSGRQFPNYSSELNVNALELEDSALYLCASSKGTGGASQPQHFGDGTRLSIL.

The chain joins TRBV18 to TRBJ2-7; D may be TRBD2 (5 bases). V dropped 3 bases and J dropped 0 bases, with 12 bases sitting between them. Per germline, CDR1 KGHSH and CDR2 LQKENI. This CDR3 contains 15 residues. The CDR3 is CASSPRGYSSYEQYF. CDR3 in DNA: TGTGCCAGCTCACCTAGAGGGTACTCCTCCTACGAGCAGTACTTC.

This clone was observed once. This chain joins TRBV6-6 and TRBJ2-5; no clear D. Trimming shortened V by 5 bases and J by 4 bases, and 14 bases separated the two germline ends. Germline CDR1 reads MNHNY; CDR2 reads SVGAGI (reference sequence). CDR3 length: 14 residues. The CDR3 sequence: CASSIDGPRETQYF. DNA for the CDR3: TGTGCCAGCAGTATTGACGGGCCCCGAGAGACCCAGTACTTC.

The V call is TRBV7-9, the J call TRBJ2-3; 9 bases line up with TRBD2. The junction had 1 base not matched to a gene; V was cut back by 5 bases and J by 1 base. The CDR3 contains 14 residues. Germline V gene lookup returns CDR1 SEHNR and CDR2 FQNEAQ (reference sequence). The DNA for the CDR3 is TGTGCCAGCAGCCGGACTAGCGGCACAGATACGCAGTATTTT. The encoded protein is CASSRTSGTDTQYF.

The chain carries TRBV28 and TRBJ2-7, with TRBD1 matching over 9 bases. The CDR3 is 16 amino acids. The V segment lost 2 bases and the J segment 2 bases; nucleotides outside the gene matches: 7. From germline, CDR1 is MDHEN and CDR2 SYDVKM. The CDR3 spells CASSLTGTGRPYEQYF. CDR3 bases: TGTGCCAGCAGTTTAACCGGGACAGGGCGTCCCTACGAGCAGTACTTC.

This clone was counted a few times. The chain carries TRBV7-9 and TRBJ2-2; no reliable D call. This CDR3 comprises 16 residues. V was shortened by 1 base and J by 5 bases, with 14 bases between the two germline ends. From germline, CDR1 is SEHNR and CDR2 FQNEAQ (reference sequence). In nucleotides, the CDR3 is TGTGCCAGCAGCTTAGATCCACCCACGAGGACCGGGGAGCTGTTTTTT. This translates into CASSLDPPTRTGELFF.

This clone is a singleton in its sample. The chain has TRBV7-2 and TRBJ1-3, with unresolved D. The germline V gene has CDR1 SGHTA and CDR2 FQGNSA. Trimming left V 0 bases short and J 4 bases short, with 13 bases between. CDR3 length: 16 residues. The CDR3 spells CASSLAPAGQGNTIYF. CDR3 in DNA: TGTGCCAGCAGCTTAGCTCCGGCCGGCCAAGGAAACACCATATATTTT.

The chain has TRBV4-3 and TRBJ1-4; TRBD1 aligns across 7 bases. The trim removed 1 base at V and 4 bases at J, leaving 0 bases unmatched. The CDR3 covers 14 residues. In germline, CDR1 is LGHNA, CDR2 YSLEER. The CDR3 bases are TGCGCCAGCAGCCAAGGACAGGGTAATGAAAAACTGTTTTTT. Protein product: CASSQGQGNEKLFF.

J is TRBJ1-2 and V is TRBV7-9; a weak D match, TRBD1 (5 bases). V lost 4 bases to trimming and J lost 2 bases, with 14 bases between them. Germline V CDR1 and CDR2: SEHNR, FQNEAQ (reference sequence). The CDR3 totals 15 residues. The CDR3 protein is CASSSSRETNYGYTF. The CDR3 nucleotides read TGTGCCAGCAGCTCTTCCAGGGAAACGAACTATGGCTACACCTTC.

This clone appeared a single time. The rearrangement joins TRBV28 to TRBJ1-1, with 9 nucleotides matching TRBD1. Germline trimming cut 7 bases from V and 7 bases from J; bases unmatched to any gene: 7. The CDR3 loop spans 13 amino acids. Germline V gene data show CDR1 as MDHEN and CDR2 as SYDVKM. The CDR3 DNA reads TGTGCCAGCATCGTGGACAGGGGCATTGAAGCTTTCTTT. As protein: CASIVDRGIEAFF.

The chain is built from TRBV5-1 and TRBJ1-1; D call uncertain. Germline V gene lookup returns CDR1 SGHRS and CDR2 YFSETQ. V dropped 4 bases and J dropped 0 bases, with 13 bases sitting between them. The CDR3 length is 15 residues. The CDR3 bases are TGCGCCAGCAGCCAAGATACGGATGTGAACACTGAAGCTTTCTTT. As protein: CASSQDTDVNTEAFF.

CDR3 nucleotides: TGTGCCTGGAGTGGGACAGGGTGGGCTAGAGATAGTGAGACCCAGTACTTC. This codes for CAWSGTGWARDSETQYF. The chain is built from TRBV30 and TRBJ2-5; 8 bases are a match to TRBD1. CDR3 length: 17 amino acids. After removal of 1 base from V and 5 bases from J, the junction contained 15 bases not matched to a gene. Germline CDR1 reads GTSNPN; CDR2 reads SVGIG (reference sequence).

V gene TRBV5-6 combines with J gene TRBJ1-4, with D possibly matching TRBD1 (6 bases). CDR3 length equals 16 residues. V was clipped by 2 bases and J by 8 bases, with 19 bases between them. Germline V gives CDR1 SGHDT, CDR2 YYEEEE. The CDR3: CASSFFTGRRGEKLFF. CDR3 DNA sequence: TGTGCCAGCAGCTTTTTTACAGGGAGGAGGGGGGAAAAACTGTTTTTT.

This chain uses TRBV7-9 with TRBJ2-5; TRBD2 matches at 14 bases. The CDR3 runs 15 residues. Germline trimming cut 5 bases from V and 8 bases from J; bases unmatched to any gene: 7. The germline gives CDR1 SEHNR, CDR2 FQNEAQ (reference sequence). CDR3 bases: TGTGCCAGCAGCCTGGGACTAGCGGGAGATAGAACCCAGTACTTC. As protein: CASSLGLAGDRTQYF. Based on the CDR3 plus reference TRBV7-9 and TRBJ2-5, the full variable domain is DTGVSQNPRHKITKRGQNVTFRCDPISEHNRLYWYRQTLGQGPEFLTYFQNEAQLEKSRLLSDRFSAERPKGSFSTLEIQRTEQGDSAMYLCASSLGLAGDRTQYFGPGTRLLVL.

This clone is labeled large (0.1 to 1%). This chain uses TRBV20-1 with TRBJ1-1, with a tentative D call TRBD1 (5 bases). The CDR3 runs to 11 residues. V was trimmed by 4 bases and J by 8 bases, leaving 11 bases between them. Germline V gene sequence: CDR1 DFQATT, CDR2 SNEGSKA (reference sequence). The chain's CDR3 is CSATGTAEAFF. DNA for the CDR3: TGCAGTGCTACCGGGACTGCAGAAGCTTTCTTT.

The chain joins TRBV9 to TRBJ2-5, with 11 nucleotides matching TRBD2. Germline V lookup: CDR1 SGDLS, CDR2 YYNGEE. V lost 6 bases to trimming and J lost 1 base; unmatched junction nucleotides: 5. This CDR3 spans 15 amino acids. CDR3 residues: CASTSSGRPQETQYF. The CDR3 DNA follows: TGTGCCAGCACCTCTAGCGGGAGGCCCCAAGAGACCCAGTACTTC. Drawing the rest from reference TRBV9 and TRBJ2-5, the complete variable domain is DSGVTQTPKHLITATGQRVTLRCSPRSGDLSVYWYQQSLDQGLQFLIQYYNGEERAKGNILERFSAQQFPDLHSELNLSSLELGDSALYFCASTSSGRPQETQYFGPGTRLLVL.

The rearrangement uses TRBV2 and TRBJ1-5; 9 nucleotides agree with TRBD1. The length of the CDR3 is 15 residues. In germline, CDR1 is SNHLY, CDR2 FYNNEI. The trim removed 6 bases at V and 8 bases at J, leaving 11 bases unmatched. Here the CDR3 DNA reads TGTGCCAGCAGGGAACAGGGGGCGCGAGCTGAGCCCCAGCATTTT. Amino acid sequence: CASREQGARAEPQHF.

The genes are TRBV20-1 and TRBJ2-7; D gene unclear. The germline V gene encodes CDR1 DFQATT and CDR2 SNEGSKA (reference sequence). Trimming took off 0 bases at V and 3 bases at J, with 3 bases between the two ends. This CDR3 is 11 amino acids long. The chain's CDR3 is CSARDYYEQYF. CDR3 sequence (DNA): TGCAGTGCTAGAGACTACTACGAGCAGTACTTC.

J is TRBJ2-6 and V is TRBV5-1; D unresolved. The CDR3 extends over 14 amino acids. Germline V gene data show CDR1 as SGHRS and CDR2 as YFSETQ. The germline V and J ends were trimmed by 8 bases and 0 bases, with 9 bases remaining between them. The CDR3 sequence: CASSTASGANVLTF. The DNA for the CDR3 is TGCGCCAGTTCCACGGCCTCTGGGGCCAACGTCCTGACTTTC. Full variable domain (outside the CDR3, taken from reference TRBV5-1 and TRBJ2-6): KAGVTQTPRYLIKTRGQQVTLSCSPISGHRSVSWYQQTPGQGLQFLFEYFSETQRNKGNFPGRFSGRQFSNSRSEMNVSTLELGDSALYLCASSTASGANVLTFGAGSRLTVL.